This T cell receptor beta chain was identified in a study of cytomegalovirus exposure and HLA in healthy donors. A multiplex PCR was run with 60 Vbeta primers and 13 Jbeta primers. Generated by immunoSEQ multiplex PCR, the TCRdb table keeps only in-frame clones and is missing some. The sample lists about 100,000 clones; around 80% were seen once. The junction had 11 bases not matched to a gene; V was cut back by 5 bases and J by 4 bases. CDR3 size: 16 residues. In germline, CDR1 is SEHNR, CDR2 FQNEAQ (reference sequence). V and J are TRBV7-9 and TRBJ2-1; 7 nucleotides match TRBD2. This sequence was found in a woman in her forties in good health and CMV-seronegative. Sequenced: PBMCs. CDR3 nucleotide sequence: TGTGCCAGCAGCCCCCGACCCAGAGCGGGGTACAATGAGCAGTTCTTC. Protein: CASSPRPRAGYNEQFF. Full variable domain (rest looked up from reference TRBV7-9 and TRBJ2-1): DTGVSQNPRHKITKRGQNVTFRCDPISEHNRLYWYRQTLGQGPEFLTYFQNEAQLEKSRLLSDRFSAERPKGSFSTLEIQRTEQGDSAMYLCASSPRPRAGYNEQFFGPGTRLTVL.